This T cell receptor (beta chain) was documented in a study of graft-versus-host responses after intestinal transplantation. Study-level background: Multivisceral, liver-intestinal, or isolated intestinal transplants were received by the recipients. After anti-thymocyte globulin induction, recipients took tacrolimus and steroids for three to four years.

A word on this clone: Its specificity is unknown.

The data were produced by immunoSEQ multiplex PCR, yet TCRdb's version contains in-frame clones alone and is incomplete. Of tens of thousands of clones listed, around 94% are singletons. CDR1 is MNHNS, CDR2 SASEGT, per germline. There are 13 residues in the CDR3. V dropped 5 bases and J dropped 6 bases, with 14 bases sitting between them. General study results and limits: GvH clones surfaced in recipient marrow, some emerging earlier in ileum or blood. Early after transplant, HvG clones declined as circulating GvH clones peaked.

The clonotype originates from a human donor who was the organ donor for an intestinal transplant. The chain is built from TRBV6-1 and TRBJ2-7; a possible D gene is TRBD1 (6 bases). The sample consisted of unstimulated CD4+ T cells sorted from spleen or lymph node cells, taken before transplant. CDR3 loop: CASSPLDRLEQYF. In DNA form, the CDR3 reads TGTGCCAGCAGTCCACTAGACAGGCTCGAGCAGTACTTC.